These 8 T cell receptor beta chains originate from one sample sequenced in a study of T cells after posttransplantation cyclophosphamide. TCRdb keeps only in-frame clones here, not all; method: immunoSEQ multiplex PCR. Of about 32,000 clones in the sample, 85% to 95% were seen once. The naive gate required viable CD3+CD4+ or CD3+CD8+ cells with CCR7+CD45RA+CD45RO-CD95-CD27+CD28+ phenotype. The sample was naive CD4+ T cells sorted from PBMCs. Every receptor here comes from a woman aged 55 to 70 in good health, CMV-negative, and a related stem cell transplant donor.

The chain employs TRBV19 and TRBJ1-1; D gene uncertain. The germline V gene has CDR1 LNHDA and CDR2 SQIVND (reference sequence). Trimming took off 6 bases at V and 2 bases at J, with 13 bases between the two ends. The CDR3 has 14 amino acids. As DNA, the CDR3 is TGTGCCAGTAGCCCCGGTTGGACTAACACTGAAGCTTTCTTT. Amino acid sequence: CASSPGWTNTEAFF.

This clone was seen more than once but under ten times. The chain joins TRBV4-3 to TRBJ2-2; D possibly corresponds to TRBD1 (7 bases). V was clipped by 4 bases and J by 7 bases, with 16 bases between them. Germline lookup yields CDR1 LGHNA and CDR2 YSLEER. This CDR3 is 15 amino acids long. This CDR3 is CASSPRRGLNGELFF. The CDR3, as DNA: TGCGCCAGCAGCCCGCGGAGGGGGCTGAACGGGGAGCTGTTTTTT.

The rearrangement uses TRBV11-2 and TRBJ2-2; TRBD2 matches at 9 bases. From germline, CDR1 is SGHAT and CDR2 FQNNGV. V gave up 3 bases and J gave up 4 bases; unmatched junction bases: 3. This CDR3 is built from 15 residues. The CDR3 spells CASSLGGGGTGELFF. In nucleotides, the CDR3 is TGTGCCAGCAGCTTGGGCGGGGGGGGCACCGGGGAGCTGTTTTTT.

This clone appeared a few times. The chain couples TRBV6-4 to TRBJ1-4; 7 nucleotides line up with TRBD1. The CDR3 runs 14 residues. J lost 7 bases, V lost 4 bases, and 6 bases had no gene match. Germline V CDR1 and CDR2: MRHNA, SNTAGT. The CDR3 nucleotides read TGTGCCAGCAGTGTCCGACAGGGCCGTGAAAAACTGTTTTTT. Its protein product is CASSVRQGREKLFF.

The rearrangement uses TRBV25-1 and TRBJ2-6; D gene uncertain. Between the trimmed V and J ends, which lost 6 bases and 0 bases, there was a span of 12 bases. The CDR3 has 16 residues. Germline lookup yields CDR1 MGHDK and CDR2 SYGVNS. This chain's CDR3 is CASSNPPGSGANVLTF. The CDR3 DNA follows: TGTGCCAGCAGCAACCCCCCGGGCTCTGGGGCCAACGTCCTGACTTTC.

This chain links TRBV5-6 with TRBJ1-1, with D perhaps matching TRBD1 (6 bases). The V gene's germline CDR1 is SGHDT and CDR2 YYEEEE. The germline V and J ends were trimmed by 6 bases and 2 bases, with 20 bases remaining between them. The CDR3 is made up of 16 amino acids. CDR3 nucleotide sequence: TGTGCCAGCACCCCCCTAGCAGGGGCCGGAAACACTGAAGCTTTCTTT. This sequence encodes CASTPLAGAGNTEAFF.

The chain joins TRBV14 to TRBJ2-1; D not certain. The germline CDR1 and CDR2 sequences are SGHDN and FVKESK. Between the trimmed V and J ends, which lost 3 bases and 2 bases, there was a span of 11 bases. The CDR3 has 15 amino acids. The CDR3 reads CASSHGPLAYNEQFF. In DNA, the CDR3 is TGTGCCAGCAGCCATGGGCCTTTAGCCTACAATGAGCAGTTCTTC.

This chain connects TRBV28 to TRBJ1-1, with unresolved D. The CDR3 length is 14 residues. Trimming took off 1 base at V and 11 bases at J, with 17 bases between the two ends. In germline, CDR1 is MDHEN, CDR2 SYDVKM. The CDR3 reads CASSLSQAGMKAFF. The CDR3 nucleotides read TGTGCCAGCAGTTTATCTCAAGCCGGGATGAAGGCTTTCTTT.